One and the same sample provided the 27 T cell receptor beta chains below, sequenced in a study of T cell responses to AZD1222 COVID-19 vaccine (TCRdb year 2021). Interpreted using the paper, the time point label stands for: about 28 days (+/-7) after the second vaccine dose. Receptor libraries were prepared by the immunoSEQ multiplex PCR assay. Not all clones reach the TCRdb copy of this immuneACCESS table, which keeps in-frame sequences only. Checked studies attribute under half of the gap to unresolved V genes and leave the rest unexplained. The sample has about 150,000 clones on record, 90% of them singletons. In total, the top ten clones hold under 4% of the sample. This specimen was peripheral blood, taken 28 days after the second AZD1222 dose. These receptors originate from an adult who received the AZD1222 COVID-19 vaccine.

This chain's CDR3 is CASSPTGGGEKLFF. In DNA form, the CDR3 reads TGTGCCAGCAGTCCTACAGGGGGTGGTGAAAAACTGTTTTTT. This sequence joins TRBV6-5 and TRBJ1-4; 8 bases are a match to TRBD1. The CDR3 runs to 14 residues. The germline V gene encodes CDR1 MNHEY and CDR2 SVGAGI. The ends lost 5 bases at V and 7 bases at J; junction bases unmatched: 6.

The chain employs TRBV30 and TRBJ1-1; a possible D gene is TRBD1 (5 bases). CDR3 length: 13 residues. V was trimmed by 5 bases and J by 4 bases, leaving 14 bases between them. Germline V lookup: CDR1 GTSNPN, CDR2 SVGIG (reference sequence). CDR3 protein: CAWATGVGTEAFF. DNA for the CDR3: TGTGCCTGGGCCACGGGGGTTGGCACTGAAGCTTTCTTT.

The chain couples TRBV12-5 to TRBJ2-7; the D gene is possibly TRBD1 (6 bases). Germline V lookup: CDR1 LGHNT, CDR2 FRNRAP. Trimming cost V 2 bases and J 0 bases, with 17 bases left between them. The CDR3 runs to 17 residues. Written as DNA, the CDR3 is TGTGCTAGTGGTTTGTTAGCCGGGACACCAATCTCCTACGAGCAGTACTTC. Its protein product is CASGLLAGTPISYEQYF.

The J gene is TRBJ2-1, the V gene TRBV5-4, with 8 bases fitting TRBD2. The CDR3 length is 14 residues. V gave up 5 bases and J gave up 8 bases; unmatched junction bases: 9. Germline-derived CDR1 and CDR2 are SGHNT and YYREEE (reference sequence). The CDR3 bases are TGTGCCAGCAGTTCCGGGACTAGTCTTTATGAGCAGTTCTTC. The encoded protein is CASSSGTSLYEQFF.

As concerns this clone: Other DNA sequences within the sample encode an identical CDR3. J is TRBJ1-5 and V is TRBV6-1; D not certain. Between the trimmed V and J ends, which lost 1 base and 6 bases, there was a span of 10 bases. Looked up from germline, CDR1 is MNHNS and CDR2 is SASEGT. The length of the CDR3 is 14 residues. Here the CDR3 reads CASSEGASSQPQHF. CDR3 coding DNA: TGTGCCAGCAGTGAAGGGGCGAGTAGTCAGCCCCAGCATTTT.

This chain uses TRBV5-6 with TRBJ2-3; 9 bases align to TRBD2. V lost 4 bases to trimming and J lost 1 base; unmatched junction nucleotides: 16. The germline V gene has CDR1 SGHDT and CDR2 YYEEEE. CDR3 length: 19 amino acids. The CDR3 region has the DNA TGTGCCAGCAGCCTCCCTAGGCGGGAGGGACGTCTTGGCACAGATACGCAGTATTTT. Translating gives CASSLPRREGRLGTDTQYF.

V and J are TRBV18 and TRBJ1-1; TRBD1 matches at 9 bases. Germline assignment: CDR1 KGHSH and CDR2 LQKENI. The CDR3 contains 14 residues. After removal of 4 bases from V and 5 bases from J, the junction contained 5 bases not matched to a gene. CDR3 region: CASSQTGGSTEAFF. The DNA for the CDR3 is TGTGCCAGCTCACAGACAGGGGGGAGTACTGAAGCTTTCTTT. Full variable domain (missing parts from reference TRBV18 and TRBJ1-1): NAGVMQNPRHLVRRRGQEARLRCSPMKGHSHVYWYRQLPEEGLKFMVYLQKENIIDESGMPKERFSAEFPKEGPSILRIQQVVRGDSAAYFCASSQTGGSTEAFFGQGTRLTVV.

This chain links TRBV12-5 with TRBJ1-4; the D gene is possibly TRBD1 (5 bases). Germline CDR1 LGHNT, CDR2 FRNRAP. This CDR3 comprises 15 residues. V was pared by 1 base and J by 5 bases, with 11 bases between. In DNA, the CDR3 is TGTGCTAGTGGTTTGGAACCGGGACCCAATGAAAAACTGTTTTTT. Protein sequence: CASGLEPGPNEKLFF.

This rearrangement joins TRBV11-3 to TRBJ2-7; D is unresolved. This CDR3 contains 13 residues. Between the trimmed V and J ends, which lost 3 bases and 3 bases, there was a span of 9 bases. CDR1 SGHNT and CDR2 YENEEA come from the germline V gene. The CDR3 nucleotides read TGTGCCAGCAGCTTTGGACCGAACTACGAGCAGTACTTC. Amino acids: CASSFGPNYEQYF.

The chain is built from TRBV19 and TRBJ1-2; D is undetermined. Germline V gene data show CDR1 as LNHDA and CDR2 as SQIVND (reference sequence). Trimming cost V 1 base and J 2 bases, with 11 bases left between them. The CDR3 consists of 15 residues. The CDR3 bases are TGTGCCAGTAGTATAGTGGGAGGGCACAACTATGGCTACACCTTC. Translation gives CASSIVGGHNYGYTF. The variable domain in full, completed from reference TRBV19 and TRBJ1-2, reads DGGITQSPKYLFRKEGQNVTLSCEQNLNHDAMYWYRQDPGQGLRLIYYSQIVNDFQKGDIAEGYSVSREKKESFPLTVTSAQKNPTAFYLCASSIVGGHNYGYTFGSGTRLTVV.

The chain is built from TRBV2 and TRBJ1-4; tentatively, D is TRBD1 (5 bases). This CDR3 has 13 amino acids. Germline values: CDR1 SNHLY, CDR2 FYNNEI. V was pared by 7 bases and J by 5 bases, with 11 bases between. CDR3 protein: CASTGGGNEKLFF. DNA for the CDR3: TGTGCCAGCACGGGGGGTGGAAATGAAAAACTGTTTTTT.

The chain uses TRBV6-1 and TRBJ1-4; possibly TRBD1 for D (5 bases). CDR3 length: 16 amino acids. CDR1 is MNHNS and CDR2 is SASEGT in the germline V gene. Trimming removed 3 bases at V and 0 bases at J, with 11 bases between. The DNA for the CDR3 is TGTGCCAGCAGTGACCCCAGGGCTTCAACTAATGAAAAACTGTTTTTT. This codes for CASSDPRASTNEKLFF.

The chain uses TRBV18 and TRBJ2-2, with D possibly being TRBD2 (5 bases). This CDR3 is built from 16 residues. Trimming took 2 bases from V and 4 from J, leaving 14 bases between them. Germline lookup yields CDR1 KGHSH and CDR2 LQKENI. CDR3: CASSPTRLPGTGELFF. The CDR3 DNA reads as TGTGCCAGCTCACCAACTAGGCTCCCCGGCACCGGGGAGCTGTTTTTT.

This chain joins TRBV10-3 and TRBJ2-3, with D uncertain. V was clipped by 3 bases and J by 3 bases, with 4 bases between them. The CDR3 spans 12 residues. Germline V gene data show CDR1 as ENHRY and CDR2 as SYGVKD. The CDR3, as DNA: TGTGCCATCAGTGATTTGACAGATACGCAGTATTTT. Its translation is CAISDLTDTQYF.

The table lists this clone with a few counts. The chain joins TRBV19 to TRBJ2-7; tentatively, D is TRBD1 (6 bases). The CDR3 is made up of 18 amino acids. Trimming cost V 1 base and J 6 bases, with 25 bases left between them. Germline V CDR1 and CDR2: LNHDA, SQIVND (reference sequence). The CDR3 reads CASSIAPLGAGALGEQYF. DNA for the CDR3: TGTGCCAGTAGTATAGCCCCATTGGGGGCTGGGGCTTTAGGCGAGCAGTACTTC.

The DNA for the CDR3 is TGTGCCAGCAGCTTAACGACGGTGGGAACTGAAAAACTGTTTTTT. Amino acids: CASSLTTVGTEKLFF. The genes are TRBV5-4 and TRBJ1-4; D not resolved. Looked up from germline, CDR1 is SGHNT and CDR2 is YYREEE (reference sequence). The CDR3 extends over 15 amino acids. Trimming pared 2 bases from V and 7 bases from J, leaving 15 bases between.

The rearrangement joins TRBV2 to TRBJ2-7; D might be TRBD2 (7 bases). The CDR3 length is 13 residues. Germline values: CDR1 SNHLY, CDR2 FYNNEI. Trimming left V 0 bases short and J 6 bases short, with 9 bases between. CDR3 in amino acids: CASSEAGGLEQYF. The CDR3 DNA reads TGTGCCAGCAGTGAAGCCGGGGGGCTCGAGCAGTACTTC. Drawing the rest from reference TRBV2 and TRBJ2-7, the complete variable domain is EPEVTQTPSHQVTQMGQEVILRCVPISNHLYFYWYRQILGQKVEFLVSFYNNEISEKSEIFDDQFSVERPDGSNFTLKIRSTKLEDSAMYFCASSEAGGLEQYFGPGTRLTVT.

There are a few counts of this clone. V usage is TRBV18 and J usage is TRBJ1-1, with D possibly matching TRBD1 (5 bases). V was trimmed by 1 base and J by 0 bases, leaving 15 bases between them. The CDR3 is 17 amino acids. In germline, CDR1 is KGHSH, CDR2 LQKENI. DNA for the CDR3: TGTGCCAGCTCACCACTAGATCAACGACAGATGAACACTGAAGCTTTCTTT. This sequence encodes CASSPLDQRQMNTEAFF.

The chain combines TRBV2 with TRBJ2-3; 11 nucleotides align to TRBD2. CDR3 length equals 14 residues. J gave up 8 bases and V 5 bases, and 6 bases lay outside the gene matches. The V gene's germline CDR1 is SNHLY and CDR2 FYNNEI. In DNA form, the CDR3 reads TGTGCCAGCAGTTTTTCCGGGACTAGCGGTACGCAGTATTTT. Translating it yields CASSFSGTSGTQYF.

The rearrangement uses TRBV30 and TRBJ2-7; the D gene is possibly TRBD1 (5 bases). The V end lost 0 bases, the J end lost 0 bases, and 9 bases lay between the germline ends. Germline CDR1 GTSNPN, CDR2 SVGIG (reference sequence). CDR3 length equals 14 residues. The CDR3 DNA follows: TGTGCCTGGAGTGTACAGGAGCTCTCCTACGAGCAGTACTTC. Amino acid sequence: CAWSVQELSYEQYF.

The chain links TRBV29-1 to TRBJ2-1; no clear D. The V end lost 4 bases, the J end lost 1 base, and 11 bases lay between the germline ends. The CDR3 is made up of 14 amino acids. The germline gives CDR1 SQVTM, CDR2 ANQGSEA. This chain's CDR3 is CSVGAFGSYNEQFF. In DNA form, the CDR3 reads TGCAGCGTTGGGGCATTTGGGTCCTACAATGAGCAGTTCTTC.

The chain employs TRBV10-2 and TRBJ1-1; D call uncertain. With 0 bases removed from V and 2 bases from J, the gap between germline ends came to 7 bases. The CDR3 extends over 14 amino acids. In germline, CDR1 is WSHSY, CDR2 SAAADI. CDR3 sequence: CASSESIRNTEAFF. The CDR3 DNA is TGCGCCAGCAGTGAGTCCATCAGAAACACTGAAGCTTTCTTT.

This clone was counted between two and nine times. The chain couples TRBV14 to TRBJ1-6; weak D call: TRBD1 (6 bases). This CDR3 region has 17 residues. V was cut by 1 base and J by 4 bases, with 14 bases left in between. CDR1 SGHDN and CDR2 FVKESK come from the germline V gene. Here the CDR3 reads CASSQGNRATYNSPLHF. The CDR3 region has the DNA TGTGCCAGCAGCCAAGGGAACAGGGCCACATATAATTCACCCCTCCACTTT.

The chain combines TRBV27 with TRBJ2-1; D ambiguous. Looked up from germline, CDR1 is MNHEY and CDR2 is SMNVEV (reference sequence). V was pared by 5 bases and J by 5 bases, with 16 bases between. This CDR3 has 15 amino acids. For the CDR3, the DNA is TGTGCCAGCAGTCCGCCCCTGACATCGGACAATGAGCAGTTCTTC. Encoded protein: CASSPPLTSDNEQFF.

The chain recombines TRBV12-5 with TRBJ2-6, with D hard to call. The CDR3 loop spans 15 amino acids. Germline CDR1 and CDR2: LGHNT and FRNRAP. CDR3 sequence reads: CACASDHSGANVLTF. The CDR3 DNA reads TGTGCCTGTGCTAGTGACCACTCTGGGGCCAACGTCCTGACTTTC.

This clone showed up just once. The rearrangement joins TRBV7-2 to TRBJ2-7; unclear D gene. This CDR3 has 14 residues. Between the trimmed V and J ends, which lost 1 base and 0 bases, there was a span of 7 bases. Germline CDR1 SGHTA, CDR2 FQGNSA. Here the CDR3 reads CASSLDYSSYEQYF. The CDR3 nucleotides read TGTGCCAGCAGCTTAGACTATTCCTCCTACGAGCAGTACTTC.

J is TRBJ1-3 and V is TRBV9; no clear D. Looked up from germline, CDR1 is SGDLS and CDR2 is YYNGEE. The CDR3 is made up of 11 amino acids. V was trimmed by 5 bases and J by 4 bases, leaving 4 bases between them. CDR3 in DNA: TGTGCCAGCAGTACGGGAAACACCATATATTTT. It specifies CASSTGNTIYF.